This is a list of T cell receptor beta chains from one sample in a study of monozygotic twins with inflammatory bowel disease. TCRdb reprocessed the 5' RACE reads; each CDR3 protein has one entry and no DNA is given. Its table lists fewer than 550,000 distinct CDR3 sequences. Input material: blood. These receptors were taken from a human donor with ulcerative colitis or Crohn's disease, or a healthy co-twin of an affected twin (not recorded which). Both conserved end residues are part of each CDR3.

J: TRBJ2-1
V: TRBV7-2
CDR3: CASSLAARGPYYNEQFF

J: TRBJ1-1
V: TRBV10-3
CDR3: CAISAVNTEAFF

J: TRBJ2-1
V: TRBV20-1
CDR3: CSASLGGPLNEQFF

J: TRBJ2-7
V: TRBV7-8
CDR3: CASSLARPGEGYEQYF

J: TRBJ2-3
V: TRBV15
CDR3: CATSRDGLITDTQYF

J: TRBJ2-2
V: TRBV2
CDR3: CASFFDISNTGELFF

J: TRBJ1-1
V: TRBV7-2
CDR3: CASSLGRVGTEAFF

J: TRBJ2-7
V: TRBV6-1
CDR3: CASSPDSWTYEQYF

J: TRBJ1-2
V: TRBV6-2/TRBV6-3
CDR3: CASSPDSPKTYGYTF

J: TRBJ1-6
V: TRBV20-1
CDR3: CSAKNPRDGYNSPLHF

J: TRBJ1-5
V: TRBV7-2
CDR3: CASSLDRTYNQPQHF

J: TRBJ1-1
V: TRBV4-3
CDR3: CASSQVGVVNTEAFF

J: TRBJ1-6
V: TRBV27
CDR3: CASSFEGSGDSPLHF

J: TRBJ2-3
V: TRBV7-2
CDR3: CASSLDRADTQYF

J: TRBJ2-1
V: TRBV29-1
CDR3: CSVGQREGRGNEQFF

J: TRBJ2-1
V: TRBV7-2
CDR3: CASSPRPSGGKQFF

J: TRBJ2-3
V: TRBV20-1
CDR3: CSASFGSGGGADTQYF

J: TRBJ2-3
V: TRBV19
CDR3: CASSIVSGRASDTQYF

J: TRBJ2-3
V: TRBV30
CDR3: CAWSGPPGGFSTDTQYF

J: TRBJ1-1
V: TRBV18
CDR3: CASSPPTNQRSMNTEAFF

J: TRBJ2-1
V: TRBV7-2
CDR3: CASSLWRESSYNEQFF

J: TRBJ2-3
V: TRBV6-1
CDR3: CASRGLAKLTDTQYF

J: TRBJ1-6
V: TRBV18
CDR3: CASSITSSYNSPLHF

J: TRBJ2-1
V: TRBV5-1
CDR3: CASSSVGRGNNEQFF

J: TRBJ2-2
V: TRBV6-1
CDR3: CASSPSLVGYTGELFF

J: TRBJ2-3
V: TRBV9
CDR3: CASSQYPGQGVPDTQYF

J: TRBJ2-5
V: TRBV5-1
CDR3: CASSSLGRPPETQYF

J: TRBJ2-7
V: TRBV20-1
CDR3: CSASRTSGAYEQYF

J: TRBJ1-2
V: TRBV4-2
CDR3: CASSQDRGGEYGYTF

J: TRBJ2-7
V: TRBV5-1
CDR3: CASSVVAGSYEQYF

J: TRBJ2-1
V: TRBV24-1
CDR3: CATSDPGGPSSYNEQFF

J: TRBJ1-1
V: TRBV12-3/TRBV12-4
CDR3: CASSLSPGTGFGTEAFF

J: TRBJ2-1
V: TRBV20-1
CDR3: CSAPRFTFNEQFF

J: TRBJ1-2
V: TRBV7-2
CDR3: CASSLDRTGTGDYGYTF

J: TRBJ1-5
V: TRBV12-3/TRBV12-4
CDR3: CASTTGGARNQPQHF

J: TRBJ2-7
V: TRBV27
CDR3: CASSLTSGTLPYEQYF

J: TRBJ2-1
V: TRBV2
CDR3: CASSPTGFAYNEQFF

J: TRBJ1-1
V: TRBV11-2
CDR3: CASSFRVSEAFF

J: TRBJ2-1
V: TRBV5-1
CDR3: CASSLVAGGLGNEQFF

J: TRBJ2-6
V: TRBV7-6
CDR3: CASSAGQRVNVLTF

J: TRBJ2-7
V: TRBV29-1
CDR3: CSAKVGTGGSYEQYF

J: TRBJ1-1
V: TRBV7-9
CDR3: CASSLLEVGTEAFF

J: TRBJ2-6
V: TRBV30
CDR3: CAWRYPGLAGPGANVLTF

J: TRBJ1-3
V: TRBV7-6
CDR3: CASSSAGGSAGNTIYF

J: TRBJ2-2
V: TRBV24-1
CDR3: CATSDRRGGNTGELFF

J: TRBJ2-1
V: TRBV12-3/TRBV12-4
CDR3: CASEGGPSYNEQFF

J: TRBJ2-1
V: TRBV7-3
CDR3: CASSQRGGNSYNEQFF

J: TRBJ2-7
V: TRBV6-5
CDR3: CASSYSKGRAYEQYF

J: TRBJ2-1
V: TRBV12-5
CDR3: CASGPETSGYNEQFF

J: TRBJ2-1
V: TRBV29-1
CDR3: CSVEDLGRESYNEQFF

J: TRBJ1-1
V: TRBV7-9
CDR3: CASSPQGGGPNTEAFF

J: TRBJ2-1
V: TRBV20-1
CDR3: CSVPREGRNEQFF

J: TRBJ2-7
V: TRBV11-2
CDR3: CASSLAEGEQYF

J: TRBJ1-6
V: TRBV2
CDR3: CASTGTEGRNSPLHF

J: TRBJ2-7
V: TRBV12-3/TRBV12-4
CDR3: CASSLSYVRSGRESYEQYF